The rows below give T cell receptor beta chains drawn from one sample of a study of T-cell reconstitution after alpha-beta-depleted transplantation in children. TCRdb re-derived calls from the PCR reads in MiXCR, one entry per CDR3 protein. The profile shows tens of thousands of distinct CDR3 sequences, 4.9% of them singletons. This specimen was PBMCs, mostly from graft donor cells, taken 180 days after TCRalphabeta/CD19-depleted stem cell transplant. All receptors come from a boy under two years old who had a stem cell transplant for acute myeloid leukemia, so the T cells may come from the graft donor. The CDR3 runs from the conserved cysteine through the conserved F or W. The order of the fields is V gene, J gene, clone size, D gene, CDR3 DNA, CDR3 protein. The D gene is left open where the match is weak. Clone size is stated in some rows and not others, as once, few, many or a class when expanded.

TRBV5-1	TRBJ2-2	many	-	TGCGCCAGCAGCTTGTTTCTGGGCCCCGGGGAGCTGTTTTTT	CASSLFLGPGELFF
TRBV7-9	TRBJ1-6	many	-	TGTGCCAGTCGGTGGGACGGGGATTCACCCCTCCACTTT	CASRWDGDSPLHF
TRBV27	TRBJ2-7	many	TRBD2	TGTGCCAGCAGTTTATCTTGGCGGGGGGGCTACGAGCAGTACTTC	CASSLSWRGGYEQYF
TRBV18	TRBJ2-5	many	-	TGTGCCAGCTCACCAACTCGGGAGGGGGCGAAGACCCAGTACTTC	CASSPTREGAKTQYF
TRBV19	TRBJ2-4	-	TRBD1	TGTGCCAGTACTACCCCGGGACAGACCTCCAAAAACATTCAGTACTTC	CASTTPGQTSKNIQYF
TRBV25-1	TRBJ2-1	many	-	TGTGCCAGCAGTGCGTCAGAGAAGGAGTACAATGAGCAGTTCTTC	CASSASEKEYNEQFF
TRBV7-2	TRBJ2-1	many	-	TGTGCCAGCAGCTCAGGCTACAATGAGCAGTTCTTC	CASSSGYNEQFF
TRBV20-1	TRBJ2-7	few	-	TGCAGTGCCACGGACAGTACCTACGAGCAGTACTTC	CSATDSTYEQYF
TRBV7-9	TRBJ1-2	many	-	TGTGCCAGCAGCTACTATGGCTACACCTTC	CASSYYGYTF
TRBV6-2/TRBV6-3	TRBJ1-1	many	-	TGTGCCAGCAGTTTCTGGGACCTAATGAACACTGAAGCTTTCTTT	CASSFWDLMNTEAFF
TRBV12-3/TRBV12-4	TRBJ2-2	many	TRBD1	TGTGCCAGCAGTCAAGACAGGGGGTTTGGCGGGGAGCTGTTTTTT	CASSQDRGFGGELFF
TRBV5-8	TRBJ2-1	many	-	TGTGCCAGCAGCCGCGGCGGGGCGAGCTCCTACAATGAGCAGTTCTTC	CASSRGGASSYNEQFF
TRBV4-1	TRBJ2-5	many	-	TGCGCCAGCAGCCAAGGTGGGGACTTTCGACAAGAGACCCAGTACTTC	CASSQGGDFRQETQYF
TRBV24-1	TRBJ1-5	many	TRBD1	TGTGCCACCAGTGATCGCACAGGGGCAGTTCATCAGCCCCAGCATTTT	CATSDRTGAVHQPQHF
TRBV5-1	TRBJ2-3	many	TRBD1	TGCGCCAGCAGCTACACAGGGGGCGAGGATACGCAGTATTTT	CASSYTGGEDTQYF
TRBV30	TRBJ2-7	many	TRBD1	TGTGCCTGGACGAGTTTTTGGGACAGCTACGAGCAGTACTTC	CAWTSFWDSYEQYF
TRBV12-3/TRBV12-4	TRBJ1-1	many	-	TGTGCCAGCAGGTCCAGGGAGGGCACTGAAGCTTTCTTT	CASRSREGTEAFF
TRBV12-3/TRBV12-4	TRBJ2-5	many	-	TGTGCCAGCAGGACATTGGACCCCGACAGCTTAAGGGAGACCCAGTACTTC	CASRTLDPDSLRETQYF
TRBV20-1	TRBJ2-1	many	TRBD2	TGCAGTGCTTTGGGACTAGCACAGGATGAGCAGTTCTTC	CSALGLAQDEQFF
TRBV12-3/TRBV12-4	TRBJ2-3	many	-	TGTGCCAGCAGTTTTAGCAGACTCACAGATACGCAGTATTTT	CASSFSRLTDTQYF
TRBV11-2	TRBJ2-1	many	TRBD1	TGTGCCAGCAGCTTTGTTCCGGGACAGGGCTACAATGAGCAGTTCTTC	CASSFVPGQGYNEQFF
TRBV12-3/TRBV12-4	TRBJ1-1	many	-	TGTGCCAGCAGTTCTTGGGACGCTGAAGCTTTCTTT	CASSSWDAEAFF
TRBV5-1	TRBJ1-2	many	TRBD1	TGCGCCAGCAGCTTAGGAGGACAGGGGTCCTATGGCTACACCTTC	CASSLGGQGSYGYTF
TRBV27	TRBJ1-5	many	-	TGTGCCAGCAGTTTCCGGGAAACGCGGCAGCCCCAGCATTTT	CASSFRETRQPQHF
TRBV4-3	TRBJ1-6	many	-	TGCGCCAGCAAAAAACAGCTGTATAATTCACCCCTCCACTTT	CASKKQLYNSPLHF
TRBV15	TRBJ1-5	many	-	TGTGCCACCAGCTCGCAGGGGCAGTTCAATCAGCCCCAGCATTTT	CATSSQGQFNQPQHF
TRBV6-6	TRBJ2-3	many	TRBD2	TGTGCCAGCAGTTCTAGCGGGGGAGTCACAGATACGCAGTATTTT	CASSSSGGVTDTQYF
TRBV11-2	TRBJ2-2	many	-	TGTGCCAGCAGCTCAGTGGGGGGGCGGAACACCGGGGAGCTGTTTTTT	CASSSVGGRNTGELFF
TRBV21-1	TRBJ2-7	few	-	TGTGCCAGCAGCGCCCAGGGGACGGTGATGCACGAGCAGTACTTC	CASSAQGTVMHEQYF
TRBV7-8	TRBJ2-1	many	TRBD2	TGTGCCAGCAGCTCCGCATTAGCGGGGGGTTTATACAATGAGCAGTTCTTC	CASSSALAGGLYNEQFF
TRBV25-1	TRBJ1-2	many	-	TGTGCCAGCAGTCAGGGTGCATTCAATGGCTACACCTTC	CASSQGAFNGYTF
TRBV4-1	TRBJ1-1	many	TRBD1	TGCGCCAGCAGCCAAACGACAGGGGTGAACACTGAAGCTTTCTTT	CASSQTTGVNTEAFF